These 20 T cell receptor beta chains were sequenced from one sample in a study of circulating CD8 cells and anti-PD-1 response in melanoma. The QIAseq Immune Repertoire TCR panel built the libraries from about 14 ng of total RNA. A single record per CDR3 protein comes from TCRdb applying MiXCR to the reads. This sample has 730 or so distinct CDR3 sequences, with 7.1% found just once. From live CD3+CD8+TCRalphabeta+ cells, four PD-1 and/or TIGIT subsets were sorted. The sequenced sample was CD8+ T cells from PBMCs, obtained at baseline or after one month of anti-PD-1 therapy (not recorded which). These receptor sequences come from a human donor with melanoma.

This clonotype is large. The chain couples TRBV5-6 to TRBJ2-7; tentatively, D is TRBD1 (6 bases). The V gene lost 4 bases and the J gene lost 3 bases, with 14 bases spanning the gap. This CDR3 has 14 residues. CDR1 and CDR2 (germline): SGHDT, YYEEEE. The CDR3 DNA follows: TGTGCCAGCAGCCCGTGGCGCAGGGGCTACGAGCAGTACTTC. Encoded protein: CASSPWRRGYEQYF.

By share of the sample, this clonotype is large. J is TRBJ2-3 and V is TRBV5-8; TRBD1 matches 10 bases. This CDR3 has 15 amino acids. After removal of 4 bases from V and 3 bases from J, the junction contained 5 bases not matched to a gene. Germline CDR1 and CDR2: SGHTS and YDEGEE. CDR3 bases: TGTGCCAGCAGCGAGGGACAGGGGTGGACAGATACGCAGTATTTT. The encoded protein is CASSEGQGWTDTQYF.

This clonotype is large (0.1 to 1%). The V and J genes are TRBV21-1 and TRBJ1-4. TRBV21-1 is noted as a pseudogene. The CDR3 has 15 amino acids. This chain's CDR3 is CASSKMEVLDEKLFF. The DNA of the CDR3 is TGTGCCAGCAGCAAAATGGAGGTCCTGGATGAAAAACTGTTTTTT.

This clonotype was counted between two and nine times. This chain connects TRBV19 to TRBJ2-7; D uncertain. CDR3 size: 15 residues. Germline CDR1 reads LNHDA; CDR2 reads SQIVND (reference sequence). Trimming cost V 5 bases and J 0 bases, with 14 bases left between them. CDR3 sequence: CASSWAGKSSYEQYF. The CDR3 region has the DNA TGTGCCAGTAGTTGGGCAGGAAAGAGCTCCTACGAGCAGTACTTC.

This clonotype is deemed large. DNA of the CDR3: TGTGCCAGTAGAGATTTGGGACTTGAAAAACTGTTTTTT. It translates to CASRDLGLEKLFF. V gene TRBV19 combines with J gene TRBJ1-4, with D perhaps TRBD1 (5 bases). The germline V and J ends were trimmed by 6 bases and 7 bases, with 12 bases remaining between them. Germline CDR1 and CDR2: LNHDA and SQIVND (reference sequence). The CDR3 extends over 13 amino acids.

This clonotype is deemed medium-sized. The V gene is TRBV7-2, the J gene TRBJ2-7, with D possibly TRBD2 on 5 matching bases. The CDR3 is 15 amino acids. V was pared by 2 bases and J by 3 bases, with 14 bases between. Germline assignment: CDR1 SGHTA and CDR2 FQGNSA. CDR3 amino acids: CASSLYRAAGYEQYF. CDR3 nucleotide sequence: TGTGCCAGCAGCTTATATCGGGCCGCGGGCTACGAGCAGTACTTC.

This clonotype is large. This chain uses TRBV19 with TRBJ2-1, with TRBD2 as a possible D gene (7 bases). V lost 2 bases and J lost 7, with 15 bases in between. The CDR3 consists of 15 residues. Per the germline V gene, CDR1 is LNHDA and CDR2 is SQIVND (reference sequence). CDR3 nucleotides: TGTGCCAGTAGTATATGGGCCGCGGGGGCGAATGAGCAGTTCTTC. This encodes CASSIWAAGANEQFF.

Details on this clonotype: A single base separates this from a much larger clone, so it may be a read error. The chain is built from TRBV19 and TRBJ2-1, with D uncertain. CDR3 size: 11 residues. Per the germline V gene, CDR1 is LNHDA and CDR2 is SQIVND (reference sequence). The CDR3 bases are TGTGCCAGTAGTGTCGTTCTGGAGCAGCTCTTC. Protein sequence: CASSVVLEQLF.

Relative to its sample, this clonotype is large. The chain recombines TRBV27 with TRBJ2-1, with no clear D. Germline V lookup: CDR1 MNHEY, CDR2 SMNVEV (reference sequence). There are 15 residues in the CDR3. V lost 4 bases to trimming and J lost 5 bases, with 15 bases between them. Written as DNA, the CDR3 is TGTGCCAGCAGTTCCATAGACTCGGTGGACAATGAGCAGTTCTTC. Protein product: CASSSIDSVDNEQFF.

By frequency in the sample, this clonotype is large. This chain joins TRBV4-3 and TRBJ2-2; a weak D match, TRBD2 (6 bases). Germline CDR1 reads LGHNA; CDR2 reads YSLEER. The germline V and J ends were trimmed by 4 bases and 4 bases, with 13 bases remaining between them. The CDR3 loop spans 15 amino acids. CDR3 coding DNA: TGCGCCAGCAGCCTCGGACTACGGGGCACCGGGGAGCTGTTTTTT. The encoded protein is CASSLGLRGTGELFF.

This clonotype qualifies as large. The chain recombines TRBV7-2 with TRBJ2-7; no definite D call. The CDR3 spans 14 residues. Germline CDR1 reads SGHTA; CDR2 reads FQGNSA. Between the trimmed V and J ends, which lost 5 bases and 1 base, there was a span of 12 bases. The CDR3 nucleotides read TGTGCCAGCAGCCCCAAAACACTGTCCTACGAGCAGTACTTC. It specifies CASSPKTLSYEQYF.

The CDR3 sequence: CASSIPDRGIQPQHF. CDR3 DNA: TGTGCCAGTAGTATCCCGGACAGGGGGATTCAGCCCCAGCATTTT. The chain combines TRBV19 with TRBJ1-5, with 10 positions matching TRBD1. CDR3 size: 15 residues. The germline gives CDR1 LNHDA, CDR2 SQIVND (reference sequence). V lost 3 bases, J lost 6 bases, and 5 bases stayed unmatched.

This clonotype ranks as large. The V gene is TRBV19, the J gene TRBJ2-1; 7 bases are a match to TRBD1. The germline V gene encodes CDR1 LNHDA and CDR2 SQIVND (reference sequence). J lost 8 bases, V lost 10 bases, and 8 bases had no gene match. CDR3 size: 12 residues. CDR3 bases: TGTGCCACTCGACAGGGATGGGATGAGCAGTTCTTC. Its protein product is CATRQGWDEQFF. Variable domain in full (rest from reference TRBV19 and TRBJ2-1): DGGITQSPKYLFRKEGQNVTLSCEQNLNHDAMYWYRQDPGQGLRLIYYSQIVNDFQKGDIAEGYSVSREKKESFPLTVTSAQKNPTAFYLCATRQGWDEQFFGPGTRLTVL.

Relative to its sample, this clonotype is large (0.1 to 1%). The rearrangement uses TRBV2 and TRBJ2-7, with TRBD2 identical over 8 bases. The germline gives CDR1 SNHLY, CDR2 FYNNEI. V was clipped by 1 base and J by 1 base; unmatched bases: 6. The length of the CDR3 is 16 residues. CDR3 sequence reads: CASSEGWSGGSYEQYF. CDR3 DNA sequence: TGTGCCAGCAGTGAAGGGTGGAGCGGGGGTTCCTACGAGCAGTACTTC.

This clonotype ranks as large. V usage is TRBV24-1 and J usage is TRBJ2-2; a possible D gene is TRBD2 (5 bases). Between the trimmed V and J ends, which lost 0 bases and 3 bases, there was a span of 13 bases. Germline V gene sequence: CDR1 KGHDR, CDR2 SFDVKD. The CDR3 is 17 amino acids. CDR3: CATSDLPLGVDTGELFF. The CDR3 DNA reads TGTGCCACCAGTGATTTGCCCCTGGGAGTCGACACCGGGGAGCTGTTTTTT.

Judged by abundance, this clonotype is large. CDR3 sequence: CASSGRSTEGGSNQPQHF. As DNA, the CDR3 is TGTGCCAGCAGTGGAAGGTCGACCGAGGGGGGGAGCAATCAGCCCCAGCATTTT. V usage is TRBV25-1 and J usage is TRBJ1-5; D perhaps matches TRBD1 (6 bases). Trimming shortened V by 4 bases and J by 1 base, and 20 bases separated the two germline ends. Germline CDR1 is MGHDK and CDR2 is SYGVNS. This CDR3 is built from 18 residues.

Within the sample, this clonotype is large. The chain uses TRBV19 and TRBJ2-1, with unresolved D. CDR1 is LNHDA, CDR2 SQIVND, per germline (reference sequence). The V end lost 2 bases, the J end lost 7 bases, and 18 bases lay between the germline ends. CDR3 size: 16 residues. The CDR3 coding sequence is TGTGCCAGTAGTATATACGACGGCTGGGCTGGGAATGAGCAGTTCTTC. Encoded protein: CASSIYDGWAGNEQFF.

The sample holds a few counts of this clonotype. The rearrangement joins TRBV7-2 to TRBJ2-7, with a possible D match to TRBD2 (6 bases). The germline V and J ends were trimmed by 1 base and 3 bases, with 13 bases remaining between them. Germline V gene lookup returns CDR1 SGHTA and CDR2 FQGNSA. The length of the CDR3 is 15 residues. CDR3 protein: CASSLVAGGLYEQYF. The CDR3 coding sequence is TGTGCCAGCAGCTTAGTAGCAGGAGGGCTCTACGAGCAGTACTTC.

This clonotype is large. The chain couples TRBV27 to TRBJ2-5; 9 bases map to TRBD1. In germline, CDR1 is MNHEY, CDR2 SMNVEV (reference sequence). The CDR3 has 14 residues. J gave up 4 bases and V 6 bases, and 6 bases lay outside the gene matches. CDR3 nucleotide sequence: TGTGCCAGCAGATTACAGGGGGCGGGAGAGACCCAGTACTTC. Its protein product is CASRLQGAGETQYF.

The chain recombines TRBV19 with TRBJ1-1, with unresolved D. Germline V gives CDR1 LNHDA, CDR2 SQIVND (reference sequence). CDR3 length: 14 amino acids. V shed 5 bases and J shed 1 base, with 11 bases lying between them. The CDR3 coding sequence is TGTGCCAGTAGTTCCCCCTGGACGAACACTGAAGCTTTCTTT. Amino acid sequence: CASSSPWTNTEAFF.